This TCR beta chain was sequenced in a study of neurological immune-mediated disorders. Per the germline V gene, CDR1 is KGHDR and CDR2 is SFDVKD. Trimming removed 3 bases from V and 5 bases from J; junction bases left unmatched: 8. This CDR3 has 16 amino acids. The table lists this clonotype with many counts. TCRdb redid the calling of the 5' RACE reads with MiXCR, one entry per CDR3 protein. The sample includes around 30,000 distinct CDR3 sequences, over 2% of them seen just once. The chain combines TRBV24-1 with TRBJ2-5; 10 nucleotides align to TRBD1. Sequenced input: PBMCs. The receptor was derived from a woman in her fifties or sixties with multiple sclerosis. The CDR3 protein is CATSDGDRGAGETQYF. CDR3 sequence (DNA): TGTGCCACCAGTGATGGGGACAGGGGAGCTGGGGAGACCCAGTACTTC.